This T cell receptor (beta chain) was captured by sequencing in a study of cytomegalovirus exposure and HLA in healthy donors. Study conclusions and caveats: A later analysis found TCR association rates differed by HLA locus, highest for DRB1 and lowest for HLA-C. Per a prior analysis, the majority of TCR beta V segments were productive roughly 90% or roughly 30% of the time. Sequencing likely produced, as an artifact, a cluster of highly shared sequence variants.

With regard to this clone: Its cognate antigen is unknown.

Every donor was a healthy person donating bone marrow. The PCR employed 60 Vbeta primers together with 13 Jbeta primers. The protocol was immunoSEQ multiplex PCR, while the TCRdb copy is restricted to in-frame clones and leaves out a portion. The profile shows 130,000 or so clones, around 84% of them singletons. Sequencing was performed on PBMCs. This TCR derives from a man between 18 and 35 years old in good health and CMV-seronegative.

The CDR3, as DNA: TGTGCCAGCAGACCCGACAGGGACCCCTACAATGAGCAGTTCTTC. Translation: CASRPDRDPYNEQFF. The chain carries TRBV6-5 and TRBJ2-1; 7 bases are a match to TRBD1. Germline CDR1 reads MNHEY; CDR2 reads SVGAGI. The CDR3 is 15 amino acids. Trimming cost V 6 bases and J 2 bases; bases outside gene matches: 7.